This T cell receptor beta chain was retrieved from a study of T cells in Graves' hyperthyroidism and ophthalmopathy. Researchers took RNA transcripts and amplified the TCR beta CDR3 regions from them. Researchers ran a first-round RT-PCR on the TCR CDR3 using the HTBI primer set. MiXCR, applied by TCRdb to the multiplex PCR reads, yields one record per CDR3 protein. The sample carries fewer than 750,000 distinct CDR3 sequences, about 14% recorded once. This clonotype was counted ten times or more. Its antigen remains unknown. Ophthalmopathy in the patients scored at least 3 on Clinical Activity Score and at least 4 on NOSPECS grade, lasting under 3 months. Used for diagnoses were clinical symptoms, serum thyroxine and TRAb, thyroid ultrasound and orbital computed tomography. PBMCs stemmed from 10 ml fresh peripheral blood. In germline, CDR1 is MNHNS, CDR2 SASEGT. Trimming took off 4 bases at V and 0 bases at J, with 6 bases between the two ends. CDR3 size: 13 residues.

Study observations and caveats: The model forecast ophthalmopathy, anticipating it by a median 6.5 months before onset.

Sequencing was carried out using blood. This sequence joins TRBV6-1 and TRBJ1-1; D unresolved. This sequence was found in a middle-aged woman with Graves' ophthalmopathy. Written as DNA, the CDR3 is TGTGCCAGCAGTGCGCGGATGAACACTGAAGCTTTCTTT. The encoded protein is CASSARMNTEAFF.